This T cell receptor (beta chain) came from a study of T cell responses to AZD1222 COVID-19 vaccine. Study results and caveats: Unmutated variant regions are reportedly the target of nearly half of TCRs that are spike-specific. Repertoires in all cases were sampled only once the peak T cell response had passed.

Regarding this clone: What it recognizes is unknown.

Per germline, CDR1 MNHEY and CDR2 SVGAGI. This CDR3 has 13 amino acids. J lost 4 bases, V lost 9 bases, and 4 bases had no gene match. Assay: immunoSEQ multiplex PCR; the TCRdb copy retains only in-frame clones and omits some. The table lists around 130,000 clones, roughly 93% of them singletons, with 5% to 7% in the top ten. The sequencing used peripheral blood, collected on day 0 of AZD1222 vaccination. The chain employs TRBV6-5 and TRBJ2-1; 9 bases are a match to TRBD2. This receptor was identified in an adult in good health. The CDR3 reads CASMRGGYNEQFF. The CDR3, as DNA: TGTGCCAGTATGCGGGGGGGGTACAATGAGCAGTTCTTC.